This is a list of T cell receptor beta chains from one sample in a study of T cell responses to AZD1222 COVID-19 vaccine. TCRdb's copy holds only in-frame clones and misses some; the assay was immunoSEQ multiplex PCR. The sample lists 150,000 to 200,000 clones, approximately 94% occurring once. Sequenced here: peripheral blood, sampled on day 0 of AZD1222 vaccination. The receptors stem from an adult in good health. The CDR3 runs from the conserved cysteine through the conserved F or W. The order of the fields is D gene, J gene, V gene, clone size, CDR3 DNA, CDR3 protein. D genes are given only for firm matches. Size is stated for part of the rows, as once, few or many counts, or as a class when the clone is expanded.

>NA|TRBJ2-7|TRBV5-1|NA
TGCGCCAGCAGCTACGGGCCTCAGTCCGCCTACGAGCAGTACTTC
CASSYGPQSAYEQYF
>NA|TRBJ2-7|TRBV28|NA
TGTGCCAGCAGTCCCCGACTCCGGGACTTTACCTACGAGCAGTACTTC
CASSPRLRDFTYEQYF
>NA|TRBJ1-2|TRBV28|once
TGTGCCAGCACATTCAGGTCTGGCTACACCTTC
CASTFRSGYTF
>TRBD2|TRBJ2-7|TRBV10-3|NA
TGTGCCACCTATAGCGGGAGGAGCGAGCAGTACTTC
CATYSGRSEQYF
>NA|TRBJ1-5|TRBV15|NA
TGTGCCACCAGCAGAGTCGGCAGGGAACAGCCCCAGCATTTT
CATSRVGREQPQHF
>NA|TRBJ2-6|TRBV6-5|NA
TGTGCCAGCACCCGGGTGGGGACTGGGGCCAACGTCCTGACTTTC
CASTRVGTGANVLTF
>NA|TRBJ2-7|TRBV7-9|NA
TGTGCCAGCAGCCCTATGGGTTCCGACGAGCAGTACTTC
CASSPMGSDEQYF
>NA|TRBJ1-5|TRBV7-2|NA
TGTGCCAGCAGCCACCCAGGGTACAATCAGCCCCAGCATTTT
CASSHPGYNQPQHF
>TRBD1|TRBJ2-1|TRBV5-1|NA
TGCGCCAGCAGCGAGGGGACAGGCGACAATGAGCAGTTCTTC
CASSEGTGDNEQFF
>NA|TRBJ2-1|TRBV9|NA
TGTGCCAGCAGCCGAGCGGGCGCAATGGGGCAGTTCTTC
CASSRAGAMGQFF
>TRBD1|TRBJ1-6|TRBV28|NA
TGTGCCAGCCAAACAGGGGTGGTATCACCCCTCCACTTT
CASQTGVVSPLHF
>NA|TRBJ1-1|TRBV28|NA
TGTGCCAGCAGCCAAAGACCAGGGGCCACTGAAGCTTTCTTT
CASSQRPGATEAFF
>NA|TRBJ2-7|TRBV6-6|NA
TGTGCCAGCAGCCAAGTAGGGCCCCCGGGCGAGCAGTACTTC
CASSQVGPPGEQYF
>NA|TRBJ2-7|TRBV7-9|NA
TGTGCCAGCAGCTTAGCGGCTAGCGAGAACTACGAGCAGTACTTC
CASSLAASENYEQYF
>TRBD2|TRBJ2-7|TRBV4-2|NA
TGTGCCAGCAGCCCCTTCCCGCCGGGACTAGCGGGAGTACACGAGCAGTACTTC
CASSPFPPGLAGVHEQYF
>NA|TRBJ2-7|TRBV5-5|once
TGTGCCAGCAGCTCAGCAGTGGGTTACGAGCAGTACTTC
CASSSAVGYEQYF
>NA|TRBJ1-6|TRBV4-2|NA
TGTGCCAGCAGCCAAAGGTGGGGGGGAGCAAATTCACCCCTCCACTTT
CASSQRWGGANSPLHF
>NA|TRBJ1-5|TRBV24-1|NA
TGTGCCACCAGTGTGGGACCGAGCAATCAGCCCCAGCATTTT
CATSVGPSNQPQHF
>NA|TRBJ2-3|TRBV11-2|NA
TGTGCCAGCAGCTTGTCGGATACGCAGTATTTT
CASSLSDTQYF
>NA|TRBJ2-6|TRBV2|NA
TGTGCCAGCAGTGAAGTCAGGGGCAACCTCAGGGTCCTGACTTTC
CASSEVRGNLRVLTF
>NA|TRBJ1-4|TRBV27|NA
TGTGCCAGCAGTTTCGTCGGTGGAAATCGGTTTGAAAAACTGTTTTTT
CASSFVGGNRFEKLFF
>NA|TRBJ1-3|TRBV28|NA
TGTGCCAGCAGTACCACCGGGACCGGTGGAAACACCATATATTTT
CASSTTGTGGNTIYF
>NA|TRBJ2-5|TRBV3-1/TRBV3-2|once
TGTGCCACTAGCTCCCAAGAGACCCAGTACTTC
CATSSQETQYF
>TRBD1|TRBJ2-7|TRBV28|NA
TGTGCCAGCCGATCTTCCACCAGACGGGACAGGGACCTTAGAGGATACTTC
CASRSSTRRDRDLRGYF
>TRBD1|TRBJ1-2|TRBV19|NA
TGTGCCATCAAAGACAGGGGCGCCAGGGGCTACACCTTC
CAIKDRGARGYTF
>NA|TRBJ1-3|TRBV7-2|once
TGTGCCAGCAGCTCAGTGTTCGAGGTCTCCGGAAACACCATATATTTT
CASSSVFEVSGNTIYF
>TRBD2|TRBJ2-3|TRBV6-2/TRBV6-3|NA
TGTGCCAGCAGTTCCCGGGGTAGCGGGAGAGGGACGCAGTATTTT
CASSSRGSGRGTQYF
>TRBD1|TRBJ1-2|TRBV30|NA
TGTGCCTGGAGGGACTGGACAGGGTGGGCCTATGGCTACACCTTC
CAWRDWTGWAYGYTF
>NA|TRBJ1-3|TRBV2|NA
TGTGCCAGCAGTGAAGGAAGTGGAAACACCATATATTTT
CASSEGSGNTIYF
>NA|TRBJ1-3|TRBV7-9|once
TGTGCCAGCACCCTCGGGGGCTCTGGAAACACCATATATTTT
CASTLGGSGNTIYF
>NA|TRBJ2-7|TRBV28|NA
TGTGCCAGCAGTTTAATGCGGGACTACGAGCAGTACTTC
CASSLMRDYEQYF
>NA|TRBJ1-5|TRBV19|NA
TGTGCCAGTTCAGACAGTATTGGCGGTAATCAGCCCCAGCATTTT
CASSDSIGGNQPQHF
>NA|TRBJ2-2|TRBV9|NA
TGTGCCAGCAGCGCGGGAAACACCGGGGAGCTGTTTTTT
CASSAGNTGELFF
>NA|TRBJ1-4|TRBV18|NA
TGTGCCAGCTCACCAACCGTAACAACTAATGAAAAACTGTTTTTT
CASSPTVTTNEKLFF
>TRBD2|TRBJ2-7|TRBV11-3|NA
TGTGCCAGCAGCTATCTAGCGGGAGTGGGGTACGAGCAGTACTTC
CASSYLAGVGYEQYF
>TRBD1|TRBJ1-5|TRBV27|NA
TGTGCCAGCAGTTTGACAGGGTTAGGACCCCAGCATTTT
CASSLTGLGPQHF
>NA|TRBJ1-6|TRBV28|NA
TGTGCCAGCACCCGGGACAACATGAATTCACCCCTCCACTTT
CASTRDNMNSPLHF
>TRBD1|TRBJ1-3|TRBV6-1|NA
TGTGCCAGCAGTGGGAAGACAGGGTACTCTGGAAACACCATATATTTT
CASSGKTGYSGNTIYF
>NA|TRBJ2-1|TRBV6-5|once
TGTGCCAGCAGCCCGGGACTTCACTACAATGAGCAGTTCTTC
CASSPGLHYNEQFF
>NA|TRBJ2-3|TRBV24-1|NA
TGTGCCACCAGTGCCTCCGGCACAGATACGCAGTATTTT
CATSASGTDTQYF
>NA|TRBJ2-1|TRBV19|NA
TGTGCCAGTAGTATGGGGAATGGGGCTAGCAGGTACAATGAGCAGTTCTTC
CASSMGNGASRYNEQFF
>TRBD1|TRBJ2-2|TRBV5-1|NA
TGCGCCAGCAGCGAAGGGGACAGGGCGACCGCGGAGCTGTTTTTT
CASSEGDRATAELFF
>NA|TRBJ1-1|TRBV2|NA
TGTGCCAGCAGTGTCCAGGGGAACACTGAAGCTTTCTTT
CASSVQGNTEAFF
>TRBD2|TRBJ2-7|TRBV19|NA
TGTGCCAGTAGTATAACTAGCGGGGTGTGGTACGAGCAGTACTTC
CASSITSGVWYEQYF
>TRBD1|TRBJ2-5|TRBV5-4|NA
TGTGCCAGCAGTCCACGGACAGGAGCCCAAGAGACCCAGTACTTC
CASSPRTGAQETQYF
>NA|TRBJ1-4|TRBV7-9|NA
TGTGCCAGCAGTGATTGGGGGGCAAGGGAAAAACTGTTTTTT
CASSDWGAREKLFF
>NA|TRBJ2-1|TRBV15|NA
TGTGCCACCAGCAGAGGACGTCAGCTAGCTCAGGGGTCGGCCAATGAGCAGTTCTTC
CATSRGRQLAQGSANEQFF
>NA|TRBJ2-1|TRBV28|NA
TGTGCCAGCAGTTTATCTGCGGGACCAGGGTACAATGAGCAGTTCTTC
CASSLSAGPGYNEQFF
>TRBD1|TRBJ2-5|TRBV5-3|NA
TGTGCCAGAAGCTTGGAAGGGACAGGGTTCCCTGCCCAGTACTTC
CARSLEGTGFPAQYF